This T cell receptor beta chain was captured by sequencing in a study of T cells after yellow fever vaccination. At the level of the study: SMART-Seq v4 Ultra Low Input prepared the low-cell-number fractions.

This clonotype has more than one count but fewer than ten. Its target is not known. TCR cDNA was made by 5'RACE template switching, adding a universal primer site and UMIs. TCRdb processed the 5' RACE reads anew with MiXCR; each CDR3 protein has one entry. The sample lists 450,000 to 600,000 distinct CDR3 sequences; roughly 12% were seen once. V lost 2 bases, J lost 1 base, and 4 bases stayed unmatched. Germline V gene data show CDR1 as MNHEY and CDR2 as SVGAGI. The CDR3 is 15 residues long. Study observations and caveats: Abundant clonotypes from the bulk population could have been carried over as contaminants into FACS-sorted repertoires. Most clones from primary vaccination were detected again post-booster (around 96% CD4, around 90% CD8).

The V gene is TRBV6-5, the J gene TRBJ1-1, with TRBD1 matching 7 bases. This TCR was sampled from a man younger than 45 who received the YFV17D yellow fever vaccine. The sample here was PBMCs, taken on the day of the yellow fever booster vaccination. CDR3 amino acids: CASSYTRGGNTEAFF. CDR3 nucleotides: TGTGCCAGCAGTTACACCAGGGGGGGGAACACTGAAGCTTTCTTT.